This entry concerns a single T cell receptor beta chain. No antigen is known for it. The sample originates from a study of OX40 agonist ivuxolimab in advanced cancers. Study context: Dosing consisted of intravenous ivuxolimab at 0.01 to 10 mg/kg every 2 weeks.

Here immunoSEQ multiplex PCR was the method, and the copy in TCRdb shows in-frame clones only, minus some. The table has some 130,000 clones, around 93% seen once. Study-wide findings and caveats: Low normalized T-cell clonal expansion was also seen in some nonresponders.

The germline CDR1 and CDR2 sequences are SGHVS and FNYEAQ. The CDR3 is 17 residues long. Deletions cut 2 bases from V and 3 bases from J, with 17 bases between. Sequenced here: CD4+ or CD8+ T cells sorted from blood, sampled in a trial of the OX40 agonist ivuxolimab. This rearrangement joins TRBV7-6 to TRBJ2-1; D is perhaps TRBD2 (8 bases). The TCR comes from an adult with an advanced solid tumor such as melanoma, head and neck, liver or kidney cancer. The CDR3: CASSLSSGTAYYNEQFF. The CDR3, as DNA: TGTGCCAGCAGCTTAAGTAGCGGGACAGCCTACTACAATGAGCAGTTCTTC.